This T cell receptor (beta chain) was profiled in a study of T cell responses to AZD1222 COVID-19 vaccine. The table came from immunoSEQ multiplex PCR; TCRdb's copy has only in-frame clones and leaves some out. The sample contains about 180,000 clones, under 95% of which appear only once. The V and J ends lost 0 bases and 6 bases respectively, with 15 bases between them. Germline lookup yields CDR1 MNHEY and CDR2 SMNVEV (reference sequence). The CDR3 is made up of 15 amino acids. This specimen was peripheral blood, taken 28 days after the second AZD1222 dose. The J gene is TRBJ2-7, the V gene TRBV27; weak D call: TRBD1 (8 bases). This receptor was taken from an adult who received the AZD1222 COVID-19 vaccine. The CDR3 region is CASSLSSGTGFEQYF. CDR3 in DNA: TGTGCCAGCAGTTTATCGAGCGGGACAGGTTTCGAGCAGTACTTC.